A selection of T cell receptor beta chains follows, all from one sample in a study of T cells in Graves' hyperthyroidism and ophthalmopathy. TCRdb re-called the multiplex PCR reads with MiXCR, one entry per CDR3 protein. The data contain about 680,000 distinct CDR3 sequences, over 35% of them singletons. Sequencing was done on a sample of blood. The source is a middle-aged woman with Graves' hyperthyroidism. Each CDR3 is given with its conserved first and last residue. Fields, in order: D gene, clone size, J gene, V gene, CDR3 protein, CDR3 DNA. A D gene is named only where the DNA matches it firmly. Clone size is stated in some rows and not others, as once, few, many or a class when expanded.

D gene: TRBD2; clone size: NA; J gene: TRBJ2-5; V gene: TRBV28; CDR3 protein: CASSGGSGGKETQYF; CDR3 DNA: TGTGCCAGCAGTGGAGGTAGCGGGGGAAAAGAGACCCAGTACTTC
D gene: NA; clone size: NA; J gene: TRBJ2-7; V gene: TRBV3-1; CDR3 protein: CASSQSVEQYF; CDR3 DNA: TGTGCCAGCAGCCAATCGGTAGAGCAGTACTTC
D gene: TRBD1; clone size: NA; J gene: TRBJ1-1; V gene: TRBV5-1; CDR3 protein: CASKWRTGTNTEAFF; CDR3 DNA: TGCGCCAGCAAATGGAGGACAGGGACGAACACTGAAGCTTTCTTT
D gene: NA; clone size: few; J gene: TRBJ2-6; V gene: TRBV4-1; CDR3 protein: CASSLLLPASGANVLTF; CDR3 DNA: TGCGCCAGCAGCCTCCTATTGCCGGCATCTGGGGCCAACGTCCTGACTTTC
D gene: NA; clone size: many; J gene: TRBJ1-2; V gene: TRBV25-1; CDR3 protein: CASSEARAYGYTF; CDR3 DNA: TGTGCCAGCAGTGAGGCCAGGGCCTATGGCTACACCTTC
D gene: NA; clone size: NA; J gene: TRBJ1-5; V gene: TRBV4-1; CDR3 protein: CASGPLTGPNQPQHF; CDR3 DNA: TGCGCCAGCGGACCGTTGACAGGACCCAATCAGCCCCAGCATTTT
D gene: NA; clone size: many; J gene: TRBJ2-5; V gene: TRBV7-7; CDR3 protein: CASSFGAGVGETQYF; CDR3 DNA: TGTGCTAGCAGCTTCGGTGCAGGGGTCGGCGAGACCCAGTACTTC
D gene: TRBD1; clone size: NA; J gene: TRBJ2-2; V gene: TRBV7-9; CDR3 protein: CASSLYTRTGLNNAGELFF; CDR3 DNA: TGTGCCAGCAGCCTGTATACCCGGACAGGGTTGAATAACGCCGGGGAGCTGTTTTTT
D gene: TRBD2; clone size: many; J gene: TRBJ2-7; V gene: TRBV7-8; CDR3 protein: CASRTGLASYEQYF; CDR3 DNA: TGTGCCAGCAGAACCGGACTAGCGTCCTACGAGCAGTACTTC
D gene: NA; clone size: many; J gene: TRBJ1-2; V gene: TRBV5-1; CDR3 protein: CASSLDSNYGYTF; CDR3 DNA: TGTGCCAGCAGTTTAGACAGTAACTATGGCTACACCTTC
D gene: NA; clone size: NA; J gene: TRBJ2-2; V gene: TRBV7-2; CDR3 protein: CASSPTGLGAGELFF; CDR3 DNA: TGTGCCAGCAGCCCCACAGGATTGGGGGCCGGGGAGCTGTTTTTT
D gene: NA; clone size: many; J gene: TRBJ1-2; V gene: TRBV6-1; CDR3 protein: CASSEVNNYGYTF; CDR3 DNA: TGTGCCAGCAGTGAAGTCAATAACTATGGCTACACCTTC
D gene: NA; clone size: NA; J gene: TRBJ1-2; V gene: TRBV5-1; CDR3 protein: CASSLEGVANYGYTF; CDR3 DNA: TGCGCCAGCAGCTTGGAAGGGGTAGCTAACTATGGCTACACCTTC
D gene: NA; clone size: many; J gene: TRBJ2-5; V gene: TRBV19; CDR3 protein: CASSMEGNVQETQYF; CDR3 DNA: TGTGCCAGTAGTATGGAGGGCAATGTTCAAGAGACCCAGTACTTC
D gene: NA; clone size: NA; J gene: TRBJ1-6; V gene: TRBV10-3; CDR3 protein: CAISERGGSSYNSPLHF; CDR3 DNA: TGTGCCATCAGTGAGAGGGGCGGGAGTTCCTATAATTCACCCCTCCACTTT
D gene: TRBD1; clone size: once; J gene: TRBJ1-5; V gene: TRBV29-1; CDR3 protein: CSVIGQGSQPQHF; CDR3 DNA: TGCAGCGTAATCGGACAGGGATCCCAGCCCCAGCATTTT
D gene: TRBD1; clone size: NA; J gene: TRBJ1-2; V gene: TRBV2; CDR3 protein: CASISDRANYGYTF; CDR3 DNA: TGTGCCAGCATTTCGGACAGGGCCAACTATGGCTACACCTTC
D gene: NA; clone size: NA; J gene: TRBJ1-2; V gene: TRBV2; CDR3 protein: CASTGSRYGYTF; CDR3 DNA: TGTGCCAGCACGGGCAGTAGATATGGCTACACCTTC
D gene: NA; clone size: NA; J gene: TRBJ1-1; V gene: TRBV12-3/TRBV12-4; CDR3 protein: CASSLYYTEAFF; CDR3 DNA: TGTGCCAGCAGTTTATACTACACTGAAGCTTTCTTT
D gene: NA; clone size: few; J gene: TRBJ2-3; V gene: TRBV7-9; CDR3 protein: CASSSQVLATDTQYF; CDR3 DNA: TGTGCCAGCAGCTCACAGGTGCTCGCCACAGATACGCAGTATTTT
D gene: NA; clone size: many; J gene: TRBJ1-1; V gene: TRBV19; CDR3 protein: CASSIVRIRGTEAFF; CDR3 DNA: TGTGCCAGTAGTATAGTGAGGATACGAGGGACTGAAGCTTTCTTT
D gene: NA; clone size: NA; J gene: TRBJ2-3; V gene: TRBV24-1; CDR3 protein: CATSEQGLDTQYF; CDR3 DNA: TGTGCCACCAGTGAACAGGGACTAGATACGCAGTATTTT
D gene: TRBD2; clone size: many; J gene: TRBJ2-7; V gene: TRBV4-3; CDR3 protein: CASSHGTSGIYEQYF; CDR3 DNA: TGCGCCAGCAGCCACGGGACTAGCGGGATTTACGAGCAGTACTTC
D gene: TRBD1; clone size: NA; J gene: TRBJ1-3; V gene: TRBV7-8; CDR3 protein: CASHLGQGARGNTIYF; CDR3 DNA: TGTGCCAGCCACCTCGGGCAGGGGGCGCGGGGAAACACCATATATTTT
D gene: NA; clone size: many; J gene: TRBJ1-2; V gene: TRBV25-1; CDR3 protein: CASANELGGYTF; CDR3 DNA: TGTGCCAGTGCCAACGAATTGGGTGGCTACACCTTC
D gene: NA; clone size: many; J gene: TRBJ1-6; V gene: TRBV7-2; CDR3 protein: CASSLGGWNSPLHF; CDR3 DNA: TGTGCCAGCAGCTTAGGGGGTTGGAATTCACCCCTCCACTTT
D gene: NA; clone size: few; J gene: TRBJ2-7; V gene: TRBV6-2/TRBV6-3; CDR3 protein: CAAGGATYEQYF; CDR3 DNA: TGTGCCGCAGGTGGGGCAACCTACGAGCAGTACTTC
D gene: NA; clone size: few; J gene: TRBJ2-5; V gene: TRBV4-2; CDR3 protein: CASSPDGGPRETQYF; CDR3 DNA: TGTGCCAGCAGCCCGGACGGGGGGCCGAGGGAGACCCAGTACTTC
D gene: TRBD1; clone size: few; J gene: TRBJ1-1; V gene: TRBV5-1; CDR3 protein: CASSLEGTGSSEAFF; CDR3 DNA: TGCGCCAGCAGCTTGGAAGGGACAGGGAGCTCTGAAGCTTTCTTT
D gene: NA; clone size: many; J gene: TRBJ2-5; V gene: TRBV7-2; CDR3 protein: CASSRGSGTGETQYF; CDR3 DNA: TGTGCCAGCAGCCGTGGGAGTGGTACCGGTGAGACCCAGTACTTC
D gene: NA; clone size: NA; J gene: TRBJ1-1; V gene: TRBV30; CDR3 protein: CAWSVRGSEAFF; CDR3 DNA: TGTGCCTGGAGTGTACGAGGGTCTGAAGCTTTCTTT
D gene: NA; clone size: NA; J gene: TRBJ1-5; V gene: TRBV7-9; CDR3 protein: CASSKSGRRNQPQHF; CDR3 DNA: TGTGCCAGCAGCAAAAGCGGGCGGAGGAATCAGCCCCAGCATTTT
D gene: TRBD1; clone size: few; J gene: TRBJ2-2; V gene: TRBV5-6; CDR3 protein: CASSSRGPGTGELFF; CDR3 DNA: TGTGCCAGCAGCTCCAGGGGGCCGGGCACCGGGGAGCTGTTTTTT
D gene: NA; clone size: NA; J gene: TRBJ1-2; V gene: TRBV20-1; CDR3 protein: CSASPGEQLGYTF; CDR3 DNA: TGCAGTGCTAGCCCAGGGGAGCAGTTAGGCTACACCTTC
D gene: NA; clone size: few; J gene: TRBJ2-5; V gene: TRBV20-1; CDR3 protein: CSGSAQEVLIQETQYF; CDR3 DNA: TGCAGTGGGTCGGCTCAGGAAGTCCTTATACAAGAGACCCAGTACTTC
D gene: TRBD1; clone size: NA; J gene: TRBJ2-2; V gene: TRBV7-9; CDR3 protein: CASSQAPLTGTGRNTGELFF; CDR3 DNA: TGCGCCAGCAGCCAAGCCCCCCTAACCGGGACAGGGAGGAACACCGGGGAGCTGTTTTTT
D gene: NA; clone size: many; J gene: TRBJ1-6; V gene: TRBV6-5; CDR3 protein: CASSYTLEDPLHF; CDR3 DNA: TGTGCCAGCAGTTACACCCTGGAGGACCCCCTCCACTTT
D gene: TRBD2; clone size: NA; J gene: TRBJ2-7; V gene: TRBV7-2; CDR3 protein: CASSLGFVSGSRYEQYF; CDR3 DNA: TGTGCCAGCAGCTTAGGATTTGTTAGCGGGAGTCGGTACGAGCAGTACTTC
D gene: TRBD1; clone size: NA; J gene: TRBJ1-2; V gene: TRBV20-1; CDR3 protein: CSVIQGYGYTF; CDR3 DNA: TGCAGTGTGATACAGGGGTACGGCTACACCTTC
D gene: TRBD1; clone size: many; J gene: TRBJ2-2; V gene: TRBV4-3; CDR3 protein: CASSLGTGLTGELFF; CDR3 DNA: TGCGCCAGCAGCCTAGGGACAGGCCTTACCGGGGAGCTGTTTTTT
D gene: TRBD1; clone size: few; J gene: TRBJ2-2; V gene: TRBV7-2; CDR3 protein: CASSFAGTGNTGELFF; CDR3 DNA: TGTGCCAGCAGCTTCGCCGGGACAGGGAACACCGGGGAGCTGTTTTTT
D gene: TRBD2; clone size: NA; J gene: TRBJ2-5; V gene: TRBV7-9; CDR3 protein: CASSSPPWEGSETQYF; CDR3 DNA: TGTGCCAGCAGCTCCCCGCCGTGGGAGGGCAGTGAGACCCAGTACTTC
D gene: NA; clone size: NA; J gene: TRBJ2-2; V gene: TRBV5-1; CDR3 protein: CASSWGISGNTGELFF; CDR3 DNA: TGCGCCAGCAGCTGGGGGATCTCGGGGAACACCGGGGAGCTGTTTTTT
D gene: TRBD2; clone size: NA; J gene: TRBJ2-5; V gene: TRBV10-1; CDR3 protein: CASSGPGLAAFQETQYF; CDR3 DNA: TGCGCCAGCAGTGGGCCGGGACTAGCGGCGTTCCAAGAGACCCAGTACTTC
D gene: TRBD1; clone size: once; J gene: TRBJ1-1; V gene: TRBV7-2; CDR3 protein: CASSTGAYLTEAFF; CDR3 DNA: TGTGCCAGCAGCACAGGGGCCTACTTAACTGAAGCTTTCTTT
D gene: NA; clone size: many; J gene: TRBJ1-1; V gene: TRBV7-9; CDR3 protein: CASSPRGLVGDTEAFF; CDR3 DNA: TGTGCCAGCAGCCCTAGAGGGCTAGTTGGGGACACTGAAGCTTTCTTT
D gene: TRBD1; clone size: NA; J gene: TRBJ2-7; V gene: TRBV7-2; CDR3 protein: CASSHGTGVSYEQYF; CDR3 DNA: TGTGCCAGCAGCCACGGAACAGGGGTCTCCTACGAGCAGTACTTC
D gene: TRBD2; clone size: many; J gene: TRBJ2-7; V gene: TRBV10-3; CDR3 protein: CAISGERGGYEQYF; CDR3 DNA: TGTGCCATCAGTGGGGAGCGGGGGGGCTACGAGCAGTACTTC
D gene: NA; clone size: few; J gene: TRBJ2-1; V gene: TRBV2; CDR3 protein: CASSRQGGEQFF; CDR3 DNA: TGTGCCAGCAGTCGACAGGGAGGGGAGCAGTTCTTC